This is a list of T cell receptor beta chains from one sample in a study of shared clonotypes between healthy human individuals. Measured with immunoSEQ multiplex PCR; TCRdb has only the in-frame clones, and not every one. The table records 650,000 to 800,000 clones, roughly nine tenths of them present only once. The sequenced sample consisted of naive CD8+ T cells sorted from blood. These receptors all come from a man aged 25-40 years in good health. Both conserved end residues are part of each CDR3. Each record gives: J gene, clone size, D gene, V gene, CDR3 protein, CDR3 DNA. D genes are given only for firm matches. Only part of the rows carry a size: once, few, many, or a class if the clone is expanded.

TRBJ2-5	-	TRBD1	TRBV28	CASSLRGPQETQYF	TGTGCCAGCAGTTTAAGGGGGCCCCAAGAGACCCAGTACTTC
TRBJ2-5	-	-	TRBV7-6	CASSYRPGEGETQYF	TGTGCCAGCAGCTATAGACCGGGAGAAGGAGAGACCCAGTACTTC
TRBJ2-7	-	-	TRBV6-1	CASSEGRGWNEQYF	TGTGCCAGCAGTGAAGGCAGGGGTTGGAACGAGCAGTACTTC
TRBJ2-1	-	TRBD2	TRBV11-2	CASSLLAGMDEQFF	TGTGCCAGCAGCTTACTAGCGGGAATGGATGAGCAGTTCTTC
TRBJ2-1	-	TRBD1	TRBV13	CASSSAGQGAVEQFF	TGTGCCAGCAGCTCGGCGGGACAGGGGGCCGTTGAGCAGTTCTTC
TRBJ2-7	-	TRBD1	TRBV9	CASSQGAAYEQYF	TGTGCCAGCAGCCAGGGGGCTGCCTACGAGCAGTACTTC
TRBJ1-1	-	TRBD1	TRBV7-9	CASSLIPGTGATEAFF	TGTGCCAGCAGTTTAATTCCCGGGACAGGGGCTACTGAAGCTTTCTTT
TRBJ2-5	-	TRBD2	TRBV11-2	CASSDRSGGSTETQYF	TGTGCCAGCAGCGATCGCAGCGGCGGGAGCACAGAGACCCAGTACTTC
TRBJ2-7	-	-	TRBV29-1	CSVVWGSSYEQYF	TGCAGCGTTGTTTGGGGGTCCTCCTACGAGCAGTACTTC
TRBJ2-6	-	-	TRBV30	CAWSDDPRSGANVLTF	TGTGCCTGGAGCGACGACCCCCGCTCTGGGGCCAACGTCCTGACTTTC
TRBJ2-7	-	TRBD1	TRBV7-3	CASSTGQSYEQYF	TGTGCCAGCAGCACGGGACAGAGCTACGAGCAGTACTTC
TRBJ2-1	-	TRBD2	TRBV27	CASSALAGSSYNEQFF	TGTGCCAGCAGTGCCTTAGCGGGTAGCTCCTACAATGAGCAGTTCTTC
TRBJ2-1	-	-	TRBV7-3	CASSLMGSDEQFF	TGTGCCAGCAGCTTAATGGGATCGGATGAGCAGTTCTTC
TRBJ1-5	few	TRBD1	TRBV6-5	CASRSRGLNQPQHF	TGTGCCAGCAGAAGTAGGGGGCTCAATCAGCCCCAGCATTTT
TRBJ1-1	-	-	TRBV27	CASSSTGSEAFF	TGTGCCAGCAGTTCGACAGGTTCTGAAGCTTTCTTT
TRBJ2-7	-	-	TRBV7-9	CASSLGGGEQYF	TGTGCCAGCAGCTTAGGAGGGGGCGAGCAGTACTTC
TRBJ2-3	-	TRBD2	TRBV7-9	CASSPPSGRVADTQYF	TGTGCCAGCAGCCCCCCCAGCGGGAGGGTTGCAGATACGCAGTATTTT
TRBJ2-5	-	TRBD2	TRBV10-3	CAISDTTSGRETQYF	TGTGCCATCAGTGACACGACTAGCGGGAGAGAGACCCAGTACTTC
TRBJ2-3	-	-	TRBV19	CASSPKSGVTIPDTQYF	TGTGCCAGTAGTCCTAAATCCGGGGTTACTATACCAGATACGCAGTATTTT
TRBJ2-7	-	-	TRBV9	CASSVGYEQYF	TGTGCCAGCAGCGTCGGGTACGAGCAGTACTTC
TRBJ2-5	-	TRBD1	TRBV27	CASSLEGAGETQYF	TGTGCCAGCAGTTTAGAGGGGGCGGGAGAGACCCAGTACTTC
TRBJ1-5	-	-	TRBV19	CASDNGAEYSNQPQHF	TGTGCCAGTGACAACGGGGCAGAATATAGCAATCAGCCCCAGCATTTT
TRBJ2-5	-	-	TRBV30	CAWIGRTDQETQYF	TGTGCCTGGATTGGGAGGACTGATCAAGAGACCCAGTACTTC
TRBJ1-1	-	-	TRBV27	CASSLLANTEAFF	TGTGCCAGCAGTTTACTGGCGAACACTGAAGCTTTCTTT
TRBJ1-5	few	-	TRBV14	CASSHGNQPQHF	TGTGCCAGCAGCCATGGAAATCAGCCCCAGCATTTT
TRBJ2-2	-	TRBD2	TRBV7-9	CASSSSGANTGELFF	TGTGCCAGCAGCTCTAGCGGAGCAAACACCGGGGAGCTGTTTTTT
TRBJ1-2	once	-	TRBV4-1	CASSQVEGGRYTF	TGCGCCAGCAGCCAAGTCGAAGGGGGGCGCTACACCTTC
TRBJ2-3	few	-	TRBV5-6	CASSYELTSTDTQYF	TGTGCCAGCAGCTATGAACTCACCTCCACAGATACGCAGTATTTT
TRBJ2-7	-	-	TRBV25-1	CASSTGPAYEQYF	TGTGCCAGCAGTACCGGGCCCGCCTACGAGCAGTACTTC
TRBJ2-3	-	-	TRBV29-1	CSVEWWDINTDTQYF	TGCAGCGTTGAATGGTGGGACATAAACACAGATACGCAGTATTTT
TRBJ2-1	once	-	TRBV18	CASSPLDANEQFF	TGTGCCAGCTCACCACTGGACGCCAATGAGCAGTTCTTC
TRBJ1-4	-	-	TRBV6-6	CASTRGAGRDEKLFF	TGTGCCAGCACCCGGGGGGCAGGTCGGGATGAAAAACTGTTTTTT
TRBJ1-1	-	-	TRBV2	CASLGSEAFF	TGTGCCAGTCTGGGGTCTGAAGCTTTCTTT
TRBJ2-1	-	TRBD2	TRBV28	CASSQSGTLYNEQFF	TGTGCCAGCAGTCAAAGCGGGACCCTCTACAATGAGCAGTTCTTC
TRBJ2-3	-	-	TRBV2	CASLGGTQYF	TGTGCCAGCCTCGGGGGTACGCAGTATTTT
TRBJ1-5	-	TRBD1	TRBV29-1	CSVGTGVNQPQHF	TGCAGCGTCGGGACAGGGGTCAATCAGCCCCAGCATTTT
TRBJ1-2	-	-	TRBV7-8	CASSIRRDGSYGYTF	TGTGCCAGCAGCATACGCCGGGACGGAAGTTATGGCTACACCTTC
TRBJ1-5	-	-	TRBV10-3	CAISESSGYSNQPQHF	TGTGCCATCAGTGAGTCTTCGGGATATAGCAATCAGCCCCAGCATTTT
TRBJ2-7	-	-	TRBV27	CASSISTERSYEQYF	TGTGCCAGCAGTATTTCGACAGAGAGATCCTACGAGCAGTACTTC
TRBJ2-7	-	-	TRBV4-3	CASSQGAGPYEQYF	TGCGCCAGCAGCCAAGGGGCGGGTCCCTACGAGCAGTACTTC
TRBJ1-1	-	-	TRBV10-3	CAIRTDHETTEAFF	TGTGCCATCAGGACCGACCATGAAACCACTGAAGCTTTCTTT
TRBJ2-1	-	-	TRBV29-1	CSVESGVQAFF	TGCAGCGTTGAATCGGGAGTCCAGGCGTTCTTC
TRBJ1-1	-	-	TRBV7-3	CASTVQVGMNTEAFF	TGTGCCAGCACCGTACAGGTTGGGATGAACACTGAAGCTTTCTTT